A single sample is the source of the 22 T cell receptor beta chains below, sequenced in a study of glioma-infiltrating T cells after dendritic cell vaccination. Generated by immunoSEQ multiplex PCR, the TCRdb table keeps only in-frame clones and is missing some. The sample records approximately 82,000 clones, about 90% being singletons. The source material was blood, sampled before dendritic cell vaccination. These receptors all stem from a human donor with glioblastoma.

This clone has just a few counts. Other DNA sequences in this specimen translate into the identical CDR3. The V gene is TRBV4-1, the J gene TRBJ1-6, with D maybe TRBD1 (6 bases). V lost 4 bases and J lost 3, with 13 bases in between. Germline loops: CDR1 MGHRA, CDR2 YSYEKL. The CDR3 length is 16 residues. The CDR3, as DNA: TGCGCCAGCAGCCCGGGACAACTCAGCTATAATTCACCCCTCCACTTT. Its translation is CASSPGQLSYNSPLHF.

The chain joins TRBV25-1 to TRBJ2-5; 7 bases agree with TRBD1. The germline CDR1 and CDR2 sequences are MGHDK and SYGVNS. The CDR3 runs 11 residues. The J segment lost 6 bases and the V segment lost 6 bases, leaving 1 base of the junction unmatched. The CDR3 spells CASRRGQTQYF. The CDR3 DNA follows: TGTGCCAGCAGGAGGGGGCAGACCCAGTACTTC.

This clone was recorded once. CDR3 region: CAISETSGEQYF. DNA of the CDR3: TGTGCCATCAGCGAGACTAGCGGGGAGCAGTACTTC. The rearrangement joins TRBV10-3 to TRBJ2-7; TRBD2 matches at 10 bases. Unmatched junction bases numbered 3, after V lost 6 bases and J lost 7 bases. The CDR3 is 12 residues long. Germline assignment: CDR1 ENHRY and CDR2 SYGVKD.

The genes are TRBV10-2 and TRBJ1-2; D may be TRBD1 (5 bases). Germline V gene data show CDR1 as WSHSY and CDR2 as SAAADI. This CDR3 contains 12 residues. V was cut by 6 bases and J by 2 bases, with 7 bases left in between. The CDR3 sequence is CASRTANYGYTF. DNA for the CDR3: TGCGCCAGCAGGACAGCAAACTATGGCTACACCTTC.

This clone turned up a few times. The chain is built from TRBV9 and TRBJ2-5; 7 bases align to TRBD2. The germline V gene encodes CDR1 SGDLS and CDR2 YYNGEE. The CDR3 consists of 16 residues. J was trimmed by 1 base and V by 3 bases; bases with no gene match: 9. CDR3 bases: TGTGCCAGCAGCGCCAAAGCGGGGTTGGGCCAAGAGACCCAGTACTTC. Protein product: CASSAKAGLGQETQYF. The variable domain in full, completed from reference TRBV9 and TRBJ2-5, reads DSGVTQTPKHLITATGQRVTLRCSPRSGDLSVYWYQQSLDQGLQFLIQYYNGEERAKGNILERFSAQQFPDLHSELNLSSLELGDSALYFCASSAKAGLGQETQYFGPGTRLLVL.

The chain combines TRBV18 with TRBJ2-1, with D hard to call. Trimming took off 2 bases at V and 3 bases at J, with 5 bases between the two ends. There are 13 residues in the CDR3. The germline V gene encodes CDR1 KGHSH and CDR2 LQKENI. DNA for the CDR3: TGTGCCAGCTCACCAGAGCTCTACAATGAGCAGTTCTTC. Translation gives CASSPELYNEQFF. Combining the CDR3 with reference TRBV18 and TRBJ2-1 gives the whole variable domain NAGVMQNPRHLVRRRGQEARLRCSPMKGHSHVYWYRQLPEEGLKFMVYLQKENIIDESGMPKERFSAEFPKEGPSILRIQQVVRGDSAAYFCASSPELYNEQFFGPGTRLTVL.

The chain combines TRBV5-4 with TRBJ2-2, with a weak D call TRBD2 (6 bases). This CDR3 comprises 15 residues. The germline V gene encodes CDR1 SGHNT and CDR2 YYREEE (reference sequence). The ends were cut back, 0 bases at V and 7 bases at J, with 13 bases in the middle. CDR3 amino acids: CASSLEGGGNGELFF. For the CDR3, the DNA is TGTGCCAGCAGCTTGGAGGGAGGAGGAAACGGGGAGCTGTTTTTT.

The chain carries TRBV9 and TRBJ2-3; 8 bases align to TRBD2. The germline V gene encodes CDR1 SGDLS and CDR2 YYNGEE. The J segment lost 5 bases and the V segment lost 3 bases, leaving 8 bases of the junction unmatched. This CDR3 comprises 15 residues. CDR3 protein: CASSARGGFLDTQYF. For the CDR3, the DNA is TGTGCCAGCAGCGCCCGCGGGGGGTTCTTAGATACGCAGTATTTT.

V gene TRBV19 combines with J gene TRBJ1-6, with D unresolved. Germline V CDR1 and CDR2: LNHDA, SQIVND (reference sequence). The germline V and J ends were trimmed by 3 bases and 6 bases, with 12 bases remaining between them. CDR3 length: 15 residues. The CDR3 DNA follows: TGTGCCAGTAGTATGAAGGGAGGGCGTAATTCACCCCTCCACTTT. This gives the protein CASSMKGGRNSPLHF.

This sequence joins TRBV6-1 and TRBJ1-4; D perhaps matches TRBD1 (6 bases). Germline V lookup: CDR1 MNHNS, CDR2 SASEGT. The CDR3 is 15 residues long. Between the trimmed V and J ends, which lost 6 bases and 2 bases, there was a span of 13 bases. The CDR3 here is CASSQQGGTNEKLFF. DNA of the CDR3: TGTGCCAGCAGCCAACAGGGAGGGACTAATGAAAAACTGTTTTTT.

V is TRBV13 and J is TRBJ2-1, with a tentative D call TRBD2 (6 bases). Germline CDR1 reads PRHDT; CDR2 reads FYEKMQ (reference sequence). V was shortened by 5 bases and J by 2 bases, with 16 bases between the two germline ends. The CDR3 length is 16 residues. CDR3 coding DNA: TGTGCCAGCAGCCTGCCGGTAGCGGTTGCCTACAATGAGCAGTTCTTC. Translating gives CASSLPVAVAYNEQFF.

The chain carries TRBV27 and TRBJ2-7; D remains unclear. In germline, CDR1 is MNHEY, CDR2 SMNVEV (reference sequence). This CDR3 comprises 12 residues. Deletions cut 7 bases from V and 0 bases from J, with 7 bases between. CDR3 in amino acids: CASINSSYEQYF. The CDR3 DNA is TGTGCCAGCATTAATAGCTCCTACGAGCAGTACTTC.

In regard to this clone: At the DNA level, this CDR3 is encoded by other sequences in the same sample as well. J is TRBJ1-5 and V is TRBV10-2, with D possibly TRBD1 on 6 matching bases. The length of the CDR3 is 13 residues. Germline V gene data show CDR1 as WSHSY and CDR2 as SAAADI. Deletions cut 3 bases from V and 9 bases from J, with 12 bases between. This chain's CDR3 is CASSEQGTRPQHF. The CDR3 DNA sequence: TGCGCCAGCAGTGAACAGGGCACAAGGCCCCAGCATTTT.

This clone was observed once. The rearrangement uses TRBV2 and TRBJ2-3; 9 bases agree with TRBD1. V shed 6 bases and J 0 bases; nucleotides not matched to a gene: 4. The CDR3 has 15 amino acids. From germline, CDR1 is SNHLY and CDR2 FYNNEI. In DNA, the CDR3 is TGTGCCAGCAGACGGACAGGGGCCAGCACAGATACGCAGTATTTT. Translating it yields CASRRTGASTDTQYF.

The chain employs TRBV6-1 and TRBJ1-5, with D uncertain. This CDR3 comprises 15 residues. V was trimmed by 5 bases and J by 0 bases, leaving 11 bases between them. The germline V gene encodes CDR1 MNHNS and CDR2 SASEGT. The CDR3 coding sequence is TGTGCCAGCAGTTCTCACACCAATAGCAATCAGCCCCAGCATTTT. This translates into CASSSHTNSNQPQHF.

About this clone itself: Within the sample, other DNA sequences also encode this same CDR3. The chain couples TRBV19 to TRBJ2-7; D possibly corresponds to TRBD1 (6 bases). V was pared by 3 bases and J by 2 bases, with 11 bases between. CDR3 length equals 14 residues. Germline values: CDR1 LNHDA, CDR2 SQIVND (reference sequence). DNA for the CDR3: TGTGCCAGTAGTATCGGAACAGGGCCCTACGAGCAGTACTTC. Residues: CASSIGTGPYEQYF.

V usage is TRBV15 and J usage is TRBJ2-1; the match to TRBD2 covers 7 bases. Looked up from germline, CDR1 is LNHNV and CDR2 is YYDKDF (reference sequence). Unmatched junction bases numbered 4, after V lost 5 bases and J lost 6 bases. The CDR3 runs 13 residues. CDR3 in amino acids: CATSSRLANEQFF. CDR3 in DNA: TGTGCCACCAGCTCCCGACTAGCCAATGAGCAGTTCTTC.

CDR3 in DNA: TGTGCCAGCAGCTATTCGACAGGGACGGAGACCCAGTACTTC. Its translation is CASSYSTGTETQYF. J is TRBJ2-5 and V is TRBV11-2, with TRBD1 identical over 7 bases. The V segment lost 4 bases and the J segment 5 bases; nucleotides outside the gene matches: 7. CDR1 is SGHAT and CDR2 is FQNNGV in the germline V gene. The CDR3 is 14 residues long.

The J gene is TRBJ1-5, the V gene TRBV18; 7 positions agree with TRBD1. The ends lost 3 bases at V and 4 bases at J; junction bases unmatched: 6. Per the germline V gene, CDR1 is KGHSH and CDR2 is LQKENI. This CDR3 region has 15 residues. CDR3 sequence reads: CASSPEDRLNQPQHF. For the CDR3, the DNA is TGTGCCAGCTCACCTGAGGACAGGTTAAATCAGCCCCAGCATTTT.

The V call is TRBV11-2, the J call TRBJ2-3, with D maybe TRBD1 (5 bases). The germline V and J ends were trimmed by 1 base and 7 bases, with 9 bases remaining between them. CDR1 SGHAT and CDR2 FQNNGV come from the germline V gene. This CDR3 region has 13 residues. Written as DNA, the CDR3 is TGTGCCAGCAGCTTAGGTGGGGCTCATACGCAGTATTTT. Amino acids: CASSLGGAHTQYF. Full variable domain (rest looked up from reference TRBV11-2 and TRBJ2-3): EAGVAQSPRYKIIEKRQSVAFWCNPISGHATLYWYQQILGQGPKLLIQFQNNGVVDDSQLPKDRFSAERLKGVDSTLKIQPAKLEDSAVYLCASSLGGAHTQYFGPGTRLTVL.

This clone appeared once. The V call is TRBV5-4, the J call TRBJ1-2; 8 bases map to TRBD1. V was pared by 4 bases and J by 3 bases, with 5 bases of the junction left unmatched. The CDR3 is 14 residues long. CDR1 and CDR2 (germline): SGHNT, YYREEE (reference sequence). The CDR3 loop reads CASSLQGADYGYTF. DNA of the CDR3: TGTGCCAGCAGCCTGCAGGGGGCTGACTATGGCTACACCTTC.

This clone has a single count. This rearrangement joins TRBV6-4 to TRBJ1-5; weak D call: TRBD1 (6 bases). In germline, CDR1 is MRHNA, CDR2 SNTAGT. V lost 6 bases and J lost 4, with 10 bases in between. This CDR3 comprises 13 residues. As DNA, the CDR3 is TGTGCCAGCAGCGTACAGGGAAATCAGCCCCAGCATTTT. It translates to CASSVQGNQPQHF.